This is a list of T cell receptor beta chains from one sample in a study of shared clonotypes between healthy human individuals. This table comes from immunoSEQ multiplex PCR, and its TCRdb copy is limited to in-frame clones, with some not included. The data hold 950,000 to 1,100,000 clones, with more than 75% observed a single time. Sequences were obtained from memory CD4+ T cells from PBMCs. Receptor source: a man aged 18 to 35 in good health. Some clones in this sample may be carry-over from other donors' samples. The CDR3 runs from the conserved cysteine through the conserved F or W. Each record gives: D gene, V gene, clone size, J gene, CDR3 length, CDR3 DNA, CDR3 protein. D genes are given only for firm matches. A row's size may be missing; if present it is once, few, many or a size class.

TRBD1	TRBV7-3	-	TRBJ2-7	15	TGTGCCAGCAGCTTAGGACAGGGATTATCCTACGAGCAGTACTTC	CASSLGQGLSYEQYF
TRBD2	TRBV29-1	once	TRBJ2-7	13	TGCAGCGTTGTTGGGACTAGCGTTTACGAGCAGTACTTC	CSVVGTSVYEQYF
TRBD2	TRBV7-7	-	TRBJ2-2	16	TGTGCCAGCAGCTCACCCAGCGGGAGTAGTACCGGGGAGCTGTTTTTT	CASSSPSGSSTGELFF
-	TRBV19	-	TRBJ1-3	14	TGTGCCAGTAGTATCGGAGGACGCAGAAACACCATATATTTT	CASSIGGRRNTIYF
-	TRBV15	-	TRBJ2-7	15	TGTGCCACCAGCAGACAGGGAAGTAAGTCGTACGAGCAGTACTTC	CATSRQGSKSYEQYF
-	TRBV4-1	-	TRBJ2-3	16	TGCGCCAGCAGCCAAGGTCCCGGTGCTAGCACAGATACGCAGTATTTT	CASSQGPGASTDTQYF
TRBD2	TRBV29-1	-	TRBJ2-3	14	TGCAGCGGAGTAGCGGGGCGATACACAGATACGCAGTATTTT	CSGVAGRYTDTQYF
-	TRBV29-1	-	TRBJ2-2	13	TGCAGCGTTGAAAAACAAAAGGCCGGGGAGCTGTTTTTT	CSVEKQKAGELFF
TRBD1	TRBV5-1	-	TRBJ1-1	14	TGCGCCAGCAGCTGGACAGGGGCTGACACTGAAGCTTTCTTT	CASSWTGADTEAFF
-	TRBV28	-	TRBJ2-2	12	TGTGCCAGCAAGGTCCACACCGGGGAGCTGTTTTTT	CASKVHTGELFF
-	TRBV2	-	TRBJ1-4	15	TGTGCCAGCAGTGCCGAACAGGCAACTAATGAAAAACTGTTTTTT	CASSAEQATNEKLFF
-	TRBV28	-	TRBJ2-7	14	TGTGCCAGCAGTCCTGCAGGGAGCACCTACGAGCAGTACTTC	CASSPAGSTYEQYF
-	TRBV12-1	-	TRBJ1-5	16	TGTGCCGGGGCAAAAGGTCATAGAGGGGTGAATCAGCCCCAGCATTTT	CAGAKGHRGVNQPQHF
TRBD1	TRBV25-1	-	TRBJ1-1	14	TGTGCCAGCAGTAAGGGACAGCCGAACACTGAAGCTTTCTTT	CASSKGQPNTEAFF
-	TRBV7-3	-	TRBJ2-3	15	TGTGCCAGCAGCTTACTAGCCTCTAGCACAGATACGCAGTATTTT	CASSLLASSTDTQYF
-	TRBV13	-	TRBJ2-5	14	TGTGCCAGCAGCTTATTGCGGGACCAAGAGACCCAGTACTTC	CASSLLRDQETQYF
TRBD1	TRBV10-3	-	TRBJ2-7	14	TGTGCCATCAGGCCGGGACAGGGGGCGAACGAGCAGTACTTC	CAIRPGQGANEQYF
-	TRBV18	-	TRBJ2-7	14	TGTGCCAGCTCACCACAGGGTTTCTCCTACGAGCAGTACTTC	CASSPQGFSYEQYF
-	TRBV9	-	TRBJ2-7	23	TGTGCCAGCAGCGTAGGGGTATGGGGGCCACGGGAGATACTCCGCAAAAGAAACTACGAGCAGTACTTC	CASSVGVWGPREILRKRNYEQYF
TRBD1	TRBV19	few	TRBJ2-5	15	TGTGCCAGTAGTCCCTGGACAGGGGGCTTTGAGACCCAGTACTTC	CASSPWTGGFETQYF
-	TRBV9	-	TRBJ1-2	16	TGTGCCAGCAGCGTAGACAAGAGGGGACTTAACTATGGCTACACCTTC	CASSVDKRGLNYGYTF
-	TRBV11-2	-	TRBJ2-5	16	TGTGCCAGCAGCCGGGGCGGGGCGGAGGGGAGGGAGACCCAGTACTTC	CASSRGGAEGRETQYF
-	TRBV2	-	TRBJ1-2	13	TGTGCCAGCACACAGGTCCTTAACTATGGCTACACCTTC	CASTQVLNYGYTF
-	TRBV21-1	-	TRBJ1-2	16	TGTGCCAGCAGCAAAATTCGTTGGAACAGTAACTATGGCTACACCTTC	CASSKIRWNSNYGYTF
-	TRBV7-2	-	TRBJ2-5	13	TGTGCCAGCAGCTCCCGCCCCCGCGGTAAGCAGTACTTC	CASSSRPRGKQYF
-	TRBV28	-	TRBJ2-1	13	TGTGCCAGCGGACGGGCCGGAGGGTATGAGCAGTTCTTC	CASGRAGGYEQFF
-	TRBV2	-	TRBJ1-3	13	TGTGCCAGCGTGGCGCTCTCTGGAAACACCATATATTTT	CASVALSGNTIYF
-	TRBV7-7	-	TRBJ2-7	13	TGTGCCAGCAGCTTAGATGCGACCTACGAGCAGTACTTC	CASSLDATYEQYF
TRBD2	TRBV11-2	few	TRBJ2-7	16	TGTGCCAGCACCCCGTCCCCTAGCGGGAGGACCTACGAGCAGTACTTC	CASTPSPSGRTYEQYF
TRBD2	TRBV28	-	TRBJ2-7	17	TGTGCCAGCAGTTTAGGACTAGCGGGACCCCGCTCCTACGAGCAGTACTTC	CASSLGLAGPRSYEQYF
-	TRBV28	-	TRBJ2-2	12	TGTGCCAGCAATCAGGGGACCGGGGAGCTGTTTTTT	CASNQGTGELFF
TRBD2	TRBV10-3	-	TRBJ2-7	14	TGTGCCATCAGGTACACTAGCGATTCCTACGAGCAGTACTTC	CAIRYTSDSYEQYF
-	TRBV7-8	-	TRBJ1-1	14	TGTGCCAGCAGCCTCGCCGCAGGGCAACCTGAAGCTTTCTTT	CASSLAAGQPEAFF
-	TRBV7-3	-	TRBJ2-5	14	TGTGCCAGCAGCTTAAATCCAGGGACAGAGACCCAGTACTTC	CASSLNPGTETQYF
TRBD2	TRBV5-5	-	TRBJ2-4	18	TGTGCCAGCAGCCTGGAGGTATGGCGGGAGGAGGCCAAAAACATTCAGTACTTC	CASSLEVWREEAKNIQYF
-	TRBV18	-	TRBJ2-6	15	TGTGCCAGCTCACCACTGGGTAGCGGGGCCAACGTCCTGACTTTC	CASSPLGSGANVLTF
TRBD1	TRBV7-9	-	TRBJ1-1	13	TGTGCCAGCAGCTTCTCCAGGGGGACTGAAGCTTTCTTT	CASSFSRGTEAFF
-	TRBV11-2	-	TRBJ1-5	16	TGTGCCAGCAGCTTAGTCGGGGGGAGGTATGATCAGCCCCAGCATTTT	CASSLVGGRYDQPQHF
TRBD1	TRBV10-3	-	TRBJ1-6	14	TGTGCCATCAGAATCGACAGGGGGAATTCACCCCTCCACTTT	CAIRIDRGNSPLHF
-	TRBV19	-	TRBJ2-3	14	TGTGCCAGTAAGAGGTATACAGGCACAGATACGCAGTATTTT	CASKRYTGTDTQYF
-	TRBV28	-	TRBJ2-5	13	TGTGCCAGCAGTTACAGGGTTGGAGGGACCCAGTACTTC	CASSYRVGGTQYF
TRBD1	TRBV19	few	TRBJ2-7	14	TGTGCCAGTAGTTGGGACAGGGGCACCTACGAGCAGTACTTC	CASSWDRGTYEQYF
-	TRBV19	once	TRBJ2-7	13	TGTGCCAGTAGTATAGAACCCGGCTACGAGCAGTACTTC	CASSIEPGYEQYF
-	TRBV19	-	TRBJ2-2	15	TGTGCCAGTAGTATAATGGCCGGGTTCCCCGGGGAGCTGTTTTTT	CASSIMAGFPGELFF
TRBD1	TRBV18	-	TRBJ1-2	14	TGTGCCAGCTCACCACTGAGGACAGGGGATGGCTACACCTTC	CASSPLRTGDGYTF
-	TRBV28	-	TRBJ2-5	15	TGTGCCAGCAGTCTGCCCGGGACCCGGAGGGAGACCCAGTACTTC	CASSLPGTRRETQYF
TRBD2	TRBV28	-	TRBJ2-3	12	TGTGGGACTAGCGGGATCACAGATACGCAGTATTTT	CGTSGITDTQYF
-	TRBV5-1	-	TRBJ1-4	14	TGCGCCAGCAGCGAAAGGGGAGGTGGTGAAAAACTGTTTTTT	CASSERGGGEKLFF
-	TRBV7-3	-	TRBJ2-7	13	TGTGCCAGCAGCTTAACCGTTGGGAACGAGCAGTACTTC	CASSLTVGNEQYF
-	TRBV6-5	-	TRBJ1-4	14	TGTGCCAGCAGTCCACGGACTTTAAGGGCAAAACTGTTTTTT	CASSPRTLRAKLFF
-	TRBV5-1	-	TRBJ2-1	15	TGCGCCAGCAGCTTTGACAGGATGGCCTACAATGAGCAGTTCTTC	CASSFDRMAYNEQFF
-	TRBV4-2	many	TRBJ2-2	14	TGTGCCAGCAGCCAAGGGCTGGAAACCGGGGAGCTGTTTTTT	CASSQGLETGELFF
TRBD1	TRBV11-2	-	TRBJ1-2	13	TGTGCCAGCAGCTCCCCGCACAGGGGAATCTACACCTTC	CASSSPHRGIYTF